A selection of T cell receptor beta chains follows, all from one sample in a study of T cells in pancreatic ductal adenocarcinoma. Repertoires were generated with immunoSEQ multiplex PCR, while TCRdb's copy carries only in-frame clones and drops some. The table includes around 15,000 clones, around 91% detected once. The sample taken for sequencing was PBMCs. The source of these receptors is a human donor with pancreatic ductal adenocarcinoma. Each CDR3 is given with its conserved first and last residue. A D gene is named only where the DNA matches it firmly. Clone size, where shown, is once, few, many, or a class for clones that have expanded.

J | V | size | D | DNA | CDR3
TRBJ2-3 | TRBV9 | once | . | TGTGCCAGCAGCTCCTACCAGGGCGGAAGGGGGGATACGCAGTATTTT | CASSSYQGGRGDTQYF
TRBJ1-5 | TRBV5-6 | . | . | TGTGCCAGCAGCCTCCTCAGGACCAATCAGCCCCAGCATTTT | CASSLLRTNQPQHF
TRBJ1-5 | TRBV19 | . | TRBD1 | TGTGCTGCTCGGGACAGGGATTTTAGCAATCAGCCCCAGCATTTT | CAARDRDFSNQPQHF
TRBJ2-1 | TRBV5-1 | . | . | TGCGCCAGCACCTGGGGGGGGCTGGTCGGCAATGAGCAGTTCTTC | CASTWGGLVGNEQFF
TRBJ2-2 | TRBV7-6 | . | . | TGTGCCAGCAGCTTAGCCCCTTCCAGCTCCGGGGGCGTGGGTACCGGGGAGCTGTTTTTT | CASSLAPSSSGGVGTGELFF
TRBJ2-1 | TRBV2 | . | . | TGTGCCAGCAGCGTCGACAGGAGCTCCTACAATGAGCAGTTCTTC | CASSVDRSSYNEQFF
TRBJ2-7 | TRBV27 | . | TRBD1 | TGTGCCAGCAGGACATCGAGACAGGGGCCCTCCTACGAGCAGTACTTC | CASRTSRQGPSYEQYF
TRBJ2-7 | TRBV13 | few | TRBD1 | TGTGCCAGCAGCCCGCGACAGGGGAGCTCCTACGAGCAGTACTTC | CASSPRQGSSYEQYF
TRBJ1-4 | TRBV7-2 | . | . | TGTGCCAGCAGCTCCACCCGGGCAGGGCTACTGTTTTTT | CASSSTRAGLLFF
TRBJ2-1 | TRBV28 | . | TRBD2 | TGTGCCAGCAGTTTCACCCTAGCGGACCCCTCCTACAATGAGCAGTTCTTC | CASSFTLADPSYNEQFF
TRBJ1-1 | TRBV5-6 | . | TRBD1 | TGTGCCAGCAGCAAACCAGGGGGTCGGAGCACTGAAGCTTTCTTT | CASSKPGGRSTEAFF
TRBJ1-6 | TRBV10-3 | . | . | TGTGCCATCGGGGACCCTTCACCCCTCCACTTT | CAIGDPSPLHF
TRBJ2-3 | TRBV7-2 | . | TRBD1 | TGTGCCAGCAGCTCTGGACAGGGGCGTGGGTTCGGAGATACGCAGTATTTT | CASSSGQGRGFGDTQYF
TRBJ2-7 | TRBV9 | . | TRBD1 | TGTGCCAGCAGCGTGGGTGGACAGGGGCCGCACACTTACTTC | CASSVGGQGPHTYF
TRBJ2-3 | TRBV15 | . | . | TGTGCCACCAGCACATTTCCAGAGACAGGTAGTTTTACAGATACGCAGTATTTT | CATSTFPETGSFTDTQYF
TRBJ1-2 | TRBV19 | . | . | TGTGCCAGTAGTATAGACTCTCTTTATGGCTACACCTTC | CASSIDSLYGYTF
TRBJ2-6 | TRBV19 | once | . | TGTGCCAGTATCATCAAAGCGGGAACAGGGGCTACCTCTGGGGCCAACGTCCTGACTTTC | CASIIKAGTGATSGANVLTF
TRBJ2-2 | TRBV27 | . | TRBD1 | TGTGCCAGCAGACCCGGGACAGGGATAAACACCGGGGAGCTGTTTTTT | CASRPGTGINTGELFF
TRBJ2-3 | TRBV11-3 | . | . | TGTGCCAGCAGCTCCCTGGGGGCCGCCGGCACAGATACGCAGTATTTT | CASSSLGAAGTDTQYF
TRBJ1-2 | TRBV4-1 | . | . | TGCGCCAGCAGCCAAGATCGGGACCGCTCTGGGTATGGCTACACCTTC | CASSQDRDRSGYGYTF
TRBJ2-1 | TRBV6-1 | . | TRBD2 | TGTGCCAGCAGTGAACGTTGGCTAGCGGGGGGAATGAATCCCTACAATGAGCAGTTCTTC | CASSERWLAGGMNPYNEQFF
TRBJ1-1 | TRBV29-1 | . | TRBD1 | TGCAGCGTGGCCTTTGACAGGGGGAACACTGAAGCTTTCTTT | CSVAFDRGNTEAFF
TRBJ1-2 | TRBV30 | . | . | TGTGCCTGGAGTGACCCTCGGGCCTCAGCTAACTATGGCTACACCTTC | CAWSDPRASANYGYTF
TRBJ2-1 | TRBV5-5 | . | TRBD1 | TGTGCCAGCAGCTTGGCCGGGACAGGGGGCGCCCTTAGCTCCTACAATGAGCAGTTCTTC | CASSLAGTGGALSSYNEQFF
TRBJ1-5 | TRBV7-9 | . | . | TGTGCCAGCAGCTTAGCGGGGGGGCGCGGTCAGCCCCAGCATTTT | CASSLAGGRGQPQHF
TRBJ1-1 | TRBV27 | . | . | TGTGCCAGCAGCCAGACGTGGAACACTGAAGCTTTCTTT | CASSQTWNTEAFF
TRBJ1-2 | TRBV25-1 | . | TRBD1 | TGTGCCAGCAGGGATCCGGGACAGATTTATGGCTACACCTTC | CASRDPGQIYGYTF
TRBJ1-2 | TRBV19 | . | TRBD1 | TGTGCCAGTAGTGCTTCAGGGGGCCCCAGATATGGCTACACCTTC | CASSASGGPRYGYTF
TRBJ2-3 | TRBV4-1 | . | TRBD2 | TGCGCCAGCAGCCAAGATAGCGGGGGGGCCACAGATACGCAGTATTTT | CASSQDSGGATDTQYF
TRBJ2-3 | TRBV6-6 | . | . | TGTGCCAGCAGTTACTCGGAGGCCACAGATACGCAGTATTTT | CASSYSEATDTQYF
TRBJ2-1 | TRBV5-4 | . | TRBD2 | TGTGTCTCTACCGGGACTAGCGGGGGGATCTCCTACAATGAGCAGTTCTTC | CVSTGTSGGISYNEQFF
TRBJ2-2 | TRBV5-4 | . | TRBD1 | TGTGCCAGCACCTCCGGGACAGGGCACACCGGGGAGCTGTTTTTT | CASTSGTGHTGELFF
TRBJ2-7 | TRBV6-1 | . | TRBD2 | TGTGCCACCCGAGCGGGAGGAAGCTACGAGCAGTACTTC | CATRAGGSYEQYF
TRBJ1-2 | TRBV5-1 | . | TRBD1 | TGCGCCAGCAGCCGCGACAGGGGCTACAACTATGGCTACACCTTC | CASSRDRGYNYGYTF
TRBJ1-1 | TRBV19 | . | . | TGTGCCAGTAGTATAGTATACCCGGGTCCGACTGGAGCTTTCTTT | CASSIVYPGPTGAFF
TRBJ1-6 | TRBV7-9 | . | . | TGTGCCAGCAGCTTAGTGAGGGATAATTCACCCCTCCACTTT | CASSLVRDNSPLHF
TRBJ1-2 | TRBV6-6 | once | . | TGTGCCAGCAGCCCCCTAAGGGGTGGCTACACCTTC | CASSPLRGGYTF
TRBJ2-2 | TRBV19 | few | TRBD1 | TGTGCCAGTAGTGGGTTAAAAAGGACAGGGGATTTCGGGGAGCTGTTTTTT | CASSGLKRTGDFGELFF
TRBJ2-1 | TRBV13 | . | TRBD2 | TGTGCCAGCAGCTTAGACGGTTACGGGGGGATCTCCTACAATGAGCAGTTCTTC | CASSLDGYGGISYNEQFF
TRBJ1-5 | TRBV19 | . | TRBD1 | TGTGCCAGTAGTATGCCCGAGGGGGCTGAGAGCAATCAGCCCCAGCATTTT | CASSMPEGAESNQPQHF